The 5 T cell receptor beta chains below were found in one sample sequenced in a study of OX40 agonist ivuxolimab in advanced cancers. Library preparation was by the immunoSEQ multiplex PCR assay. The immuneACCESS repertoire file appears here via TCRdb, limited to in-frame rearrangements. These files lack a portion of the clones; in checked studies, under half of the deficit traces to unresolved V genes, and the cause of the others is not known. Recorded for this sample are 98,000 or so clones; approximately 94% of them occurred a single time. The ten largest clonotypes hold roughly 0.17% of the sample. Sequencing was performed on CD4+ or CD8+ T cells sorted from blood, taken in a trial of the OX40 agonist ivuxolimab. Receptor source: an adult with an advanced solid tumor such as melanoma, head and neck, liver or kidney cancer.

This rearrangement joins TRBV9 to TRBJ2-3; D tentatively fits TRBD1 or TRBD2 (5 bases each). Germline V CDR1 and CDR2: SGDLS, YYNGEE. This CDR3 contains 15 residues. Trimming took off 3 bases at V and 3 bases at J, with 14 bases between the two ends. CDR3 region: CASSAGAVETDTQYF. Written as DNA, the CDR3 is TGTGCCAGCAGCGCCGGGGCAGTGGAAACAGATACGCAGTATTTT.

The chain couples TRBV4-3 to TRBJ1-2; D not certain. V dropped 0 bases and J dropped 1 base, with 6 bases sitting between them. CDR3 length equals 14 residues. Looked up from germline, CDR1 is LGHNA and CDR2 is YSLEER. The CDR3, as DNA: TGCGCCAGCAGCCAAGAATATGGTAACTATGGCTACACCTTC. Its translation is CASSQEYGNYGYTF.

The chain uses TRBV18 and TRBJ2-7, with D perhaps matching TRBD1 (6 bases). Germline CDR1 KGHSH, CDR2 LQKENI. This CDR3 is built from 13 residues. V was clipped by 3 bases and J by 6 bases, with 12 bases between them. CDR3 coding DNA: TGTGCCAGCTCACCCGAACGGGACACCGAGCAGTACTTC. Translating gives CASSPERDTEQYF.

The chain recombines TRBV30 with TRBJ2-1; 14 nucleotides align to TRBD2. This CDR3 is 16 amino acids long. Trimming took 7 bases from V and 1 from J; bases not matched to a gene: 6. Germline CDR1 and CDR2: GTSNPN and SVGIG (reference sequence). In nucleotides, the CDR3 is TGTGCCTTCCAGGGGACTAGCGGGAGATCCTACAATGAGCAGTTCTTC. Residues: CAFQGTSGRSYNEQFF.

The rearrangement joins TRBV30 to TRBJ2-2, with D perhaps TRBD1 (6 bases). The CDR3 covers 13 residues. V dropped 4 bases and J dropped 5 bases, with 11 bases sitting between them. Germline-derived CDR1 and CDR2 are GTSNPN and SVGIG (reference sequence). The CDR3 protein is CAWTGVWTGELFF. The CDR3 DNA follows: TGTGCCTGGACAGGGGTGTGGACCGGGGAGCTGTTTTTT.